This TCR beta chain was sequenced in a study of T cell repertoires in cytomegalovirus infection. This clonotype was seen many times. Each CDR3 protein gets one entry after TCRdb re-called the reads with MiXCR. Of over 150,000 distinct CDR3 sequences in the sample, roughly 19% were seen once. This CDR3 has 14 residues. Germline V lookup: CDR1 SGHVS, CDR2 FQNEAQ. V lost 5 bases, J lost 2 bases, and 11 bases lay in between. The clonotype was recovered from a human donor in good health (CMV status not recorded). Some clones in this sample may be carry-over from other donors' samples. The V and J genes are TRBV7-8 and TRBJ2-3; D may be TRBD1 (6 bases). Sequencing input: PBMCs. CDR3 bases: TGTGCCAGCAGCCCCGGGACAAACACAGATACGCAGTATTTT. As protein: CASSPGTNTDTQYF.